This TCR beta chain was captured in a study of PD-L1 blockade in urothelial cancer. Overall study context: Anywhere from 0 to 3 prior chemotherapy regimens had been received by patients.

Details on this clone: What it recognizes is unknown.

Sequencing was performed with immunoSEQ multiplex PCR; in TCRdb, only in-frame clones are kept and a portion is missing. The table shows 70,000 or so clones, with 85% to 90% occurring only once. Trimming took 3 bases from V and 4 from J, leaving 6 bases between them. The CDR3 is made up of 12 amino acids. Germline CDR1 and CDR2: MNHNY and SVGAGI (reference sequence). The study, taken as a whole, reports: Blood clones associated with the tumor expanded more at 3 weeks in durable-benefit patients.

Indicated time point: pretreatment peripheral blood. This sequence joins TRBV6-6 and TRBJ1-1; no firm D call. The input for sequencing was PBMCs, taken around atezolizumab (anti-PD-L1) treatment. This sequence was found in a man between 65 and 85 years old with urothelial cancer. The CDR3 DNA is TGTGCCAGCAGTTATATATCCACTGAAGCTTTCTTT. It encodes CASSYISTEAFF.